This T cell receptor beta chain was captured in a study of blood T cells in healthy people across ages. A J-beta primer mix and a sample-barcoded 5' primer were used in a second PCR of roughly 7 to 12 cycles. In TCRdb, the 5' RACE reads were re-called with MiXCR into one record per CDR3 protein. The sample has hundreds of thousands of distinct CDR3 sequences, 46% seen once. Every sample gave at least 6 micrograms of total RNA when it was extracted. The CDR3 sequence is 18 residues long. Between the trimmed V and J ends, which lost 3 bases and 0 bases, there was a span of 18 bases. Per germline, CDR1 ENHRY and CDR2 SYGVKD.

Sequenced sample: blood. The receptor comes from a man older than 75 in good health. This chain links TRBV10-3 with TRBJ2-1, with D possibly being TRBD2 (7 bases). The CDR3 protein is CAISDQGTIGSSYNEQFF. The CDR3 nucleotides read TGTGCCATCAGTGATCAGGGGACTATCGGGAGCTCCTACAATGAGCAGTTCTTC.